The rows below give T cell receptor beta chains drawn from one sample of a study of blood T cell repertoires in COVID-19. The data were produced by immunoSEQ multiplex PCR, yet TCRdb's version contains in-frame clones alone and is incomplete. The top ten hold around 5.9% of the sample, which has about 130,000 clones, roughly 80% seen once. Sequencing input: peripheral blood. The receptors were sampled from a man in his 60s with acute or convalescent COVID-19. Both conserved end residues are part of each CDR3. The order of the fields is clone size, J gene, D gene, V gene, CDR3 DNA, CDR3 protein. A D gene is named only where the DNA matches it firmly. Rows give clone size only sometimes, using once, few, many, or a class for an expanded clone.

>.|TRBJ2-6|TRBD2|TRBV7-3
TGTGCCAGCAGCCCCAGTGGGACTAGCAGCTCTGGGGCCAACGTCCTGACTTTC
CASSPSGTSSSGANVLTF
>.|TRBJ2-5|TRBD1|TRBV5-5
TGTGCCAGCGGAATACTCGGGACAGGGTCAGGGGAGACCCAGTACTTC
CASGILGTGSGETQYF
>.|TRBJ2-3|.|TRBV24-1
TGTGCCACCAGTCCCGGGACTCCCCCCACAGATACGCAGTATTTT
CATSPGTPPTDTQYF
>.|TRBJ1-2|.|TRBV5-6
TGTGCCAGCAGCTTTTATGGGCAGGGCTATGGCTACACCTTC
CASSFYGQGYGYTF
>.|TRBJ2-5|.|TRBV15
TGTGCCACCAGCAGAGATAGAGAGACCCAGTACTTC
CATSRDRETQYF
>.|TRBJ2-7|.|TRBV5-1
TGCGCCAGCAGCTTGGTCCAGGGCTCATCATACGAGCAGTACTTC
CASSLVQGSSYEQYF
>.|TRBJ1-5|.|TRBV10-1
TGCGCCAGCAGACCCGGGACATATAGCAATCAGCCCCAGCATTTT
CASRPGTYSNQPQHF
>.|TRBJ2-1|.|TRBV27
TGTGCCAGCAGTCTAAAAAAGCCGAGCTCCTACAATGAGCAGTTCTTC
CASSLKKPSSYNEQFF
>.|TRBJ1-5|TRBD1|TRBV5-1
TGCGCCAGCAGCTTGAGCGGACAGGGAGGTCAGCCCCAGCATTTT
CASSLSGQGGQPQHF
>.|TRBJ2-1|TRBD1|TRBV15
TGTGCCACCAGCAGACCCTACAGGGGCGATCCGGGCAATGAGCAGTTCTTC
CATSRPYRGDPGNEQFF
>.|TRBJ1-6|TRBD1|TRBV24-1
TGTGCCACCCTACAGGGGACCGAATCCTATAATTCACCCCTCCACTTT
CATLQGTESYNSPLHF
>.|TRBJ1-4|.|TRBV19
TGTGCCAGTAAATTTTCAGGCCAACCCACTAATGAAAAACTGTTTTTT
CASKFSGQPTNEKLFF
>.|TRBJ2-5|.|TRBV11-3
TGTGCCAGCAGCCCAGGACAGCTGAAGACCCAGTACTTC
CASSPGQLKTQYF
>.|TRBJ1-1|.|TRBV6-5
TGTGCCAGCATTCCGGCCCAGGGCATGAACACTGAAGCTTTCTTT
CASIPAQGMNTEAFF
>.|TRBJ2-1|TRBD1|TRBV24-1
TGTGCCACCAGTGATCGGGGCACAGGGGGGAGTGAGCAGTTCTTC
CATSDRGTGGSEQFF
>.|TRBJ2-7|.|TRBV6-4
TGTGCCAGCAGTGCCCCGGGGGTGGTCGGAGGGCCGGACTCCTACGAGCAGTACTTC
CASSAPGVVGGPDSYEQYF
>.|TRBJ2-3|.|TRBV4-1
TGCGCCAGCAGCCAGGCGGGACGCACAGATACGCAGTATTTT
CASSQAGRTDTQYF
>.|TRBJ1-1|TRBD1|TRBV28
TGTGCCAGCAGTTTATGGGGACAGGGGAACACTGAAGCTTTCTTT
CASSLWGQGNTEAFF
>.|TRBJ1-2|TRBD1|TRBV28
TGTGCCAGCAGCCTCCTCCCGGGTCAGGGGGCTGGGGACTATGGCTACACCTTC
CASSLLPGQGAGDYGYTF
>.|TRBJ2-1|TRBD1|TRBV5-5
TGTGCCAGCACCCTTTCGACAGGGGTCCTTAATGAGCAGTTCTTC
CASTLSTGVLNEQFF
>.|TRBJ1-1|.|TRBV14
TGTGCCAGCAGCCAAGGACAGCTCACTGAAGCTTTCTTT
CASSQGQLTEAFF
>.|TRBJ1-2|.|TRBV7-8
TGTGCCAGCAGCTCGACAGAAACCTATGGCTACACCTTC
CASSSTETYGYTF
>.|TRBJ2-1|TRBD2|TRBV5-6
TGTGCCAGCAGCTTGCGGCTAGCGGGACCCAATGAGCAGTTCTTC
CASSLRLAGPNEQFF
>many|TRBJ1-5|.|TRBV6-5
TGTGCCACGGGACTAGACGGCAATCAGCCCCAGCATTTT
CATGLDGNQPQHF
>.|TRBJ1-2|TRBD1|TRBV7-9
TGTGCCAGCAGTGCCTGGGACAGGGTACATGGCTACACCTTC
CASSAWDRVHGYTF
>once|TRBJ2-7|TRBD2|TRBV9
TGTGCCAGCAGCGTAGGGGAGTGGCTAGCGGCCACCTACGAGCAGTACTTC
CASSVGEWLAATYEQYF
>.|TRBJ1-1|.|TRBV28
TGTGCCAGCAGACCTACGACGACGGACTACCTTGAAGCTTTCTTT
CASRPTTTDYLEAFF
>.|TRBJ2-3|TRBD2|TRBV27
TGTGCCAGCAGTAGAATCCCCCTGGGCGGGAGACGCGCAGATACGCAGTATTTT
CASSRIPLGGRRADTQYF
>.|TRBJ2-7|.|TRBV5-1
TGCGCCAGCGCAAGAAATTCCGACAGGAGTACCTACGAGCAGTACTTC
CASARNSDRSTYEQYF
>.|TRBJ1-5|.|TRBV6-1
TGTGCCAGCAGTGACGAGGGTCTAAGCAATCAGCCCCAGCATTTT
CASSDEGLSNQPQHF
>.|TRBJ1-2|.|TRBV2
TGTGCCAGCAGTGAAGCAGGGAGGGGCTACACCTTC
CASSEAGRGYTF
>once|TRBJ2-7|TRBD1|TRBV14
TGTGCCAGCAGCCAAGATTCGGGCAGGGGGCGATTTCAGTACTTC
CASSQDSGRGRFQYF
>.|TRBJ2-7|TRBD2|TRBV6-6
TGTGCCAGCAAAGTGGCGGGGGTTTCCTACGAGCAGTACTTC
CASKVAGVSYEQYF
>few|TRBJ1-1|.|TRBV30
TGTGCCTGGTCTAGAGGCACTGAAGCTTTCTTT
CAWSRGTEAFF
>many|TRBJ1-5|TRBD1|TRBV18
TGTGCCAGCTCACCCGGGACAGTCGGACAGCCCCAGCATTTT
CASSPGTVGQPQHF
>.|TRBJ1-1|.|TRBV7-3
TGTGCCAGCAGTTTAGAGGCGAACACTGAAGCTTTCTTT
CASSLEANTEAFF
>.|TRBJ2-2|.|TRBV5-1
TGCGCCAGCAGCTTTGACAGACGTAACACCGGGGAGCTGTTTTTT
CASSFDRRNTGELFF
>once|TRBJ1-2|.|TRBV21-1
TGTGCCAGCAGCAAAGGAGGGGCCGGGGGGAATGGCTACACCTTC
CASSKGGAGGNGYTF
>.|TRBJ2-3|TRBD2|TRBV29-1
TGCAGCGTTCCATGGGGGGCGCGGGGGGTCACAGATACGCAGTATTTT
CSVPWGARGVTDTQYF
>once|TRBJ1-1|.|TRBV19
TGTGCCAGTAAATGGGGGGGATTGAACACTGAAGCTTTCTTT
CASKWGGLNTEAFF
>few|TRBJ2-7|TRBD2|TRBV7-2
TGTGCCAGCAACCTCGGCGGGAGCTCCTACGAGCAGTACTTC
CASNLGGSSYEQYF
>.|TRBJ2-1|TRBD1|TRBV2
TGTGCCAGCAGTCCCCGGACAGGGGGAGGGTGGAATGAGCAGTTCTTC
CASSPRTGGGWNEQFF
>.|TRBJ2-3|TRBD2|TRBV7-7
TGTGCCAGCAGCTTGTCCGGGGGGGCAGCAGATACGCAGTATTTT
CASSLSGGAADTQYF
>.|TRBJ1-1|.|TRBV11-3
TGTGCCAGCAGCCCCGGGGGGGCGAACACTGAAGCTTTCTTT
CASSPGGANTEAFF
>.|TRBJ1-5|.|TRBV5-6
TGTGCCAGCACCTTGCGGGATAGCAATCAGCCCCAGCATTTT
CASTLRDSNQPQHF
>.|TRBJ2-3|TRBD2|TRBV9
TGTGCCAGCAGCGTACGGGGAAGCGGGGGGGCAGATACGCAGTATTTT
CASSVRGSGGADTQYF
>.|TRBJ2-7|.|TRBV5-1
TGCGCCAGCAGCCAATCCGGGACTTCTGGCGAGCAGTACTTC
CASSQSGTSGEQYF
>few|TRBJ1-4|.|TRBV14
TGTGCCAGCAGCCAAGATGGAAGGGGCCGCCCGGAAAAACTGTTTTTT
CASSQDGRGRPEKLFF
>.|TRBJ2-7|.|TRBV7-2
TGTGCCAGCAGCTTAGCGGGCTATCTTTACGAGCAGTACTTC
CASSLAGYLYEQYF
>.|TRBJ1-2|TRBD1|TRBV5-1
TGCGCCAGCAGCTTCTCCGGGACAGGGGCGTTAGCTAACTATGGCTACACCTTC
CASSFSGTGALANYGYTF
>.|TRBJ2-3|TRBD2|TRBV11-2
TGTGCCAGCAGCTTAGGACTAGCGGGAACCTTCACAGATACGCAGTATTTT
CASSLGLAGTFTDTQYF
>.|TRBJ2-1|.|TRBV3-1/TRBV3-2
TGTGCCAGCAGCCAAGTTAGTAATGAGCAGTTCTTC
CASSQVSNEQFF
>.|TRBJ2-4|TRBD1|TRBV24-1
TGTGCCACCAGTGATACCGGGACAGGGGGCGGGAGGAACATTCAGTACTTC
CATSDTGTGGGRNIQYF
>.|TRBJ2-6|.|TRBV21-1
TGTGCCAGCAGCGACCCAGGGACACACTCTGGGGCCAACGTCCTGACTTTC
CASSDPGTHSGANVLTF
>few|TRBJ2-3|.|TRBV9
TGTGCCAGCAGCGCCTCCCCTAGCGATACGCAGTATTTT
CASSASPSDTQYF
>.|TRBJ1-1|.|TRBV5-1
TGCGCCAGCAGCCCATCCAGAGCAGGCACTGAAGCTTTCTTT
CASSPSRAGTEAFF